This T cell receptor beta chain was retrieved from a study of CD8 T cells in Susac syndrome. The V end was cut by 7 bases, the J end by 8 bases, with 17 bases between. The length of the CDR3 is 13 residues. It was with random hexamers that roughly 0.5 to 1 ug RNA was reverse transcribed. In TCRdb, the immunoSEQ multiplex PCR reads were re-called with MiXCR into one record per CDR3 protein. The sample has some 47,000 distinct CDR3 sequences, more than 85% seen once. Sequencing was done on a sample of CD8+ T cells from PBMCs. The chain recombines TRBV12-3 or TRBV12-4 with TRBJ1-2; possibly TRBD1 for D (5 bases). This sequence was found in a human donor in good health. In DNA form, the CDR3 reads TGTGCCAGCACCCCGACAGCCACGAACGGCTACACCTTC. It translates to CASTPTATNGYTF.